This T cell receptor (beta chain) was sequenced for a study of blood T cell repertoires in COVID-19. Study details: Acute and convalescent COVID-19 samples came from the United States, Italy and Spain.

Original analysis: Nucleated cell counts were estimated from reference gene primer amplification. The repertoire was sequenced with immunoSEQ multiplex PCR; TCRdb's copy has only in-frame clones and lacks some. D and trimming were read from the DNA, whereas the V and J calls and clone size are those reported in that table. The sample yields almost 25,000 clones, about 81% seen once. The CDR3 spans 16 residues. Germline V lookup: CDR1 MNHEY, CDR2 SMNVEV (reference sequence). V lost 4 bases and J lost 4; bases outside the gene matches: 8. The TCR originated in a human donor in a cohort sampled during active COVID-19. The sample taken for sequencing was peripheral blood. This chain links TRBV27 with TRBJ2-5, with TRBD2 matching over 11 bases. The CDR3 here is CASSSLLAGGVETQYF. The DNA of the CDR3 is TGTGCCAGCAGTTCCCTCCTAGCGGGAGGAGTAGAGACCCAGTACTTC.